Listed here are 8 T cell receptor beta chains from one sample, sequenced in a study of cytomegalovirus exposure and HLA in healthy donors. The primer mix had 60 Vbeta and 13 Jbeta primers. Profiling relied on immunoSEQ multiplex PCR, and the TCRdb table lists in-frame clones only, not all of them. The sample yields 150,000 or so clones, about 76% seen once. The sample consisted of PBMCs. The source of these receptors is a man aged 25 to 45 in good health and CMV-seropositive.

This chain uses TRBV27 with TRBJ1-5, with D perhaps TRBD1 (5 bases). This CDR3 has 13 residues. CDR1 MNHEY and CDR2 SMNVEV come from the germline V gene (reference sequence). Trimming shortened V by 3 bases and J by 6 bases, and 9 bases separated the two germline ends. DNA for the CDR3: TGTGCCAGCAGTTTTCAGGGATTTCAGCCCCAGCATTTT. Amino acids: CASSFQGFQPQHF.

This clone ranks as medium-sized. This sequence joins TRBV6-5 and TRBJ2-1; 7 nucleotides agree with TRBD2. This CDR3 is built from 16 residues. CDR1 is MNHEY and CDR2 is SVGAGI in the germline V gene. The ends lost 0 bases at V and 4 bases at J; junction bases unmatched: 6. CDR3 sequence reads: CASSYSPSGAYNEQFF. Here the CDR3 DNA reads TGTGCCAGCAGTTACTCGCCTAGCGGTGCGTACAATGAGCAGTTCTTC.

The DNA for the CDR3 is TGTGCCAGCAGTGCTAGGACCGGGACAGACTATGGCTACACCTTC. It codes for CASSARTGTDYGYTF. V gene TRBV6-1 combines with J gene TRBJ1-2, with 7 bases that match TRBD1. The trim removed 4 bases at V and 3 bases at J, leaving 8 bases unmatched. There are 15 residues in the CDR3. Germline V gene lookup returns CDR1 MNHNS and CDR2 SASEGT.

This clone was found once. V is TRBV18 and J is TRBJ1-6, with D perhaps TRBD1 (5 bases). Germline V lookup: CDR1 KGHSH, CDR2 LQKENI. The CDR3 consists of 16 residues. V shed 1 base and J shed 6 bases, with 13 bases lying between them. The CDR3 DNA is TGTGCCAGCTCACCACGGAGCCAGGGAGGTAATTCACCCCTCCACTTT. Translated: CASSPRSQGGNSPLHF.

The chain recombines TRBV19 with TRBJ1-5; D is undetermined. The V end was cut by 5 bases, the J end by 6 bases, with 14 bases between. This CDR3 has 14 amino acids. The germline V gene has CDR1 LNHDA and CDR2 SQIVND (reference sequence). The CDR3 nucleotides read TGTGCCAGTAGTCAGGTCTTGTCAGGTCAGCCCCAGCATTTT. Protein: CASSQVLSGQPQHF.

This clone was seen just once. The chain carries TRBV28 and TRBJ1-2; 10 bases match TRBD1. V was clipped by 5 bases and J by 8 bases; unmatched bases: 5. This CDR3 is built from 13 residues. Looked up from germline, CDR1 is MDHEN and CDR2 is SYDVKM. CDR3: CASSLRTGGGYTF. CDR3 DNA sequence: TGTGCCAGCAGTCTTCGGACAGGGGGAGGCTACACCTTC.

J is TRBJ2-2 and V is TRBV4-2, with 10 bases lining up with TRBD2. CDR1 is LGHNA and CDR2 is YNFKEQ in the germline V gene. The CDR3 sequence is 17 residues long. V shed 3 bases, J shed 2 bases, and the junction held 6 bases outside the gene matches. CDR3 sequence reads: CASSQVASGSNTGELFF. The CDR3 DNA reads as TGTGCCAGCAGCCAGGTCGCTAGCGGGAGCAACACCGGGGAGCTGTTTTTT.

This chain uses TRBV11-2 with TRBJ2-2; 7 bases align to TRBD1. CDR1 and CDR2 (germline): SGHAT, FQNNGV. This CDR3 contains 14 residues. V lost 5 bases and J lost 3; bases outside the gene matches: 3. The CDR3 DNA follows: TGTGCCAGCAGCCCGACAGGGCACACCGGGGAGCTGTTTTTT. As protein: CASSPTGHTGELFF.